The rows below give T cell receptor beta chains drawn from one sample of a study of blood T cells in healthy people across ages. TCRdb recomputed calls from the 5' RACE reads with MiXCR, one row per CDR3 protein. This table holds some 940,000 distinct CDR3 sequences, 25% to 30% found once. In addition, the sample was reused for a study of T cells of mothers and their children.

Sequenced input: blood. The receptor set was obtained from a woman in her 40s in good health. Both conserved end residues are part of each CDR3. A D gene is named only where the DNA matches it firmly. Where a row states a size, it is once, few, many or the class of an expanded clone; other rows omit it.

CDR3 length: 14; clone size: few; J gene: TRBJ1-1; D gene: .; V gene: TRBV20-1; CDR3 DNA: TGCAGTGCTAGATCTCGGGGAGCGAACACTGAAGCTTTCTTT; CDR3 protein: CSARSRGANTEAFF
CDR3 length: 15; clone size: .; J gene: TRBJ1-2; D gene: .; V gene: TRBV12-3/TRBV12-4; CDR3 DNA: TGTGCCAGCAGTTCCAGGGGCAAGACTAACTATGGCTACACCTTC; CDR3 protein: CASSSRGKTNYGYTF
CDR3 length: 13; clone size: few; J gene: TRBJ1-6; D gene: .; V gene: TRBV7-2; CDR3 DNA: TGTGCCAGCAGCCCCGTCACTGATTCACCCCTCCACTTT; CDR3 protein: CASSPVTDSPLHF
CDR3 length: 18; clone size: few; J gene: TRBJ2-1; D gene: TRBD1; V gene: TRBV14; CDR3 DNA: TGTGCCAGCAGCCAAGTGCAAACTCGACAGGGGGCGGGCAATGAGCAGTTCTTC; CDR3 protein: CASSQVQTRQGAGNEQFF
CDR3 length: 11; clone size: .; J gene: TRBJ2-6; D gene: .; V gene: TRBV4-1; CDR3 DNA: TGCGCCAGCGGCCAGCCGGGCGTCCTGACTTTC; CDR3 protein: CASGQPGVLTF
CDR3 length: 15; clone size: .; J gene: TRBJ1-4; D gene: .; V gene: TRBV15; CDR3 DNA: TGTGCCACCAGCAGAGCACCGGGGGCTCGTGAAAAACTGTTTTTT; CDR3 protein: CATSRAPGAREKLFF
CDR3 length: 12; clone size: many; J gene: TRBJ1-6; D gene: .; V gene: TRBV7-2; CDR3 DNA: TGTGCCAGCAGCTTTTTGAGTTCACCCCTCCACTTT; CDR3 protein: CASSFLSSPLHF
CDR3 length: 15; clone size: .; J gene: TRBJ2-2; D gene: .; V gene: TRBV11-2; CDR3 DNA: TGTGCCAGCAGGAAAGCGGGTGCGAACACCGGGGAGCTGTTTTTT; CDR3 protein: CASRKAGANTGELFF
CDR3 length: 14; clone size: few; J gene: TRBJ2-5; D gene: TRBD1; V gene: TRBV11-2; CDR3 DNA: TGTGCCAGCAGCCCGGGACAGGGGGCAAAGACCCAGTACTTC; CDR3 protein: CASSPGQGAKTQYF
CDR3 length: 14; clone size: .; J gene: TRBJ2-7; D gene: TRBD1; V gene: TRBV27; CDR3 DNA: TGTGTCAGCAGTCCACCGGGACAGGGCTACGAGCAGTACTTC; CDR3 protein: CVSSPPGQGYEQYF
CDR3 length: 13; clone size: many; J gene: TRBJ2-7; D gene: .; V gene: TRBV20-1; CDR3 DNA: TGCAGTGCTAGAGCCCCCGGCGGCTACGAGCAGTACTTC; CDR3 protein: CSARAPGGYEQYF
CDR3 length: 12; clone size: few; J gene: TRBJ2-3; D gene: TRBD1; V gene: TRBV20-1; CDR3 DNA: TGCAGGGCAAGGCGACAGGGAGATACGCAGTATTTT; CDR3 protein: CRARRQGDTQYF
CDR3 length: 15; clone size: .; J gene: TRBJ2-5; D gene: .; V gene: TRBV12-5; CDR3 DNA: TGTGCTAGTGGTTTCGGTCTCGGGGATCAAGAGACCCAGTACTTC; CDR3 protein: CASGFGLGDQETQYF
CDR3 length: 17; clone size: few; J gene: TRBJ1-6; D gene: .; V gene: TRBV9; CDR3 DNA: TGTGCCAGCAGCGTAGATCGGCAGGCGTCCTATAATTCACCCCTCCACTTT; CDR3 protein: CASSVDRQASYNSPLHF
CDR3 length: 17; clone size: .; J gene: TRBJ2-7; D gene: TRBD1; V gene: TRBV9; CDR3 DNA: TGTGCCAGCAGCGAGGGACAGGGGTTTGGGCCTTCCTACGAGCAGTACTTC; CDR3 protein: CASSEGQGFGPSYEQYF
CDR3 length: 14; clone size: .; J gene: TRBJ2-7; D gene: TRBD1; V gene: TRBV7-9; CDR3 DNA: TGTGCCAGCAGCCCCAGACAGGGCTACTACGAGCAGTACTTC; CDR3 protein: CASSPRQGYYEQYF
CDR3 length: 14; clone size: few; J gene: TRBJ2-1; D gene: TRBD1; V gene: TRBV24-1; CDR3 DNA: TGTGCCACCTCTGACAGGGGCGTCTACAATGAGCAGTTCTTC; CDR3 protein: CATSDRGVYNEQFF
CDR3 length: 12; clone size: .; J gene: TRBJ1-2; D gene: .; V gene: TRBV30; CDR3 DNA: TGTGCCTGGACCTTCGGCGGCTATGGCTACACCTTC; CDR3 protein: CAWTFGGYGYTF
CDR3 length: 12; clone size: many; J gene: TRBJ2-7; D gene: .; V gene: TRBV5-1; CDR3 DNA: TGCGCCAGCAGCTTGACCAGGGGCGAGCAGTACTTC; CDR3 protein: CASSLTRGEQYF
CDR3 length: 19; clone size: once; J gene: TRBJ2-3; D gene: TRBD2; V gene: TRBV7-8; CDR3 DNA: TGTGCCAGCAGCTTACCGGGCCATCCGGGGGAGGGTGTGACAGATACGCAGTATTTT; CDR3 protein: CASSLPGHPGEGVTDTQYF
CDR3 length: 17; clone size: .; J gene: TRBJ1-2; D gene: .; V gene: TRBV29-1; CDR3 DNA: TGCAGCGTTGAAGCCCCTTTAGGGGCAGGGGAAGTTGTGGGCTACACCTTC; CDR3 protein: CSVEAPLGAGEVVGYTF
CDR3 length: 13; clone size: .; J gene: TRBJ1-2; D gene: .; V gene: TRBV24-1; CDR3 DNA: TGTGCCACCAGTGGCCAGGAGAACTATGGCTACACCTTC; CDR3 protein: CATSGQENYGYTF
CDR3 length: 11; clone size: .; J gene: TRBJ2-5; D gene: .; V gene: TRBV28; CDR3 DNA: TGTGCCAGCAACGAACAGGAGACCCAGTACTTC; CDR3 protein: CASNEQETQYF
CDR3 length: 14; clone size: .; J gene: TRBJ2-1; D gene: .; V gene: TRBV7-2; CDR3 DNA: TGTGCCAGCAGCCTAGAGGCCCTCAGCAATGAGCAGTTCTTC; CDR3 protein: CASSLEALSNEQFF
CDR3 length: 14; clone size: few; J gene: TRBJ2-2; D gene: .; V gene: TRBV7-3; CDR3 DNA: TGTGCCAGCAGCCCCGATACGGGGTCCGGGGAGCTGTTTTTT; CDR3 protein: CASSPDTGSGELFF
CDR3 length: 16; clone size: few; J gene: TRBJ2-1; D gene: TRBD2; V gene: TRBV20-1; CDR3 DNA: TGCAGTGCTAGAGGTCCCAGCGGGAGTCGCTTCGATGAGCAGTTCTTC; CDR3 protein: CSARGPSGSRFDEQFF
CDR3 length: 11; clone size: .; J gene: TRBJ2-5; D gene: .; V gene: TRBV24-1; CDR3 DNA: TGTGTCACCAGTGACACGGCTAGAGAGTGCTTC; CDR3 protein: CVTSDTARECF
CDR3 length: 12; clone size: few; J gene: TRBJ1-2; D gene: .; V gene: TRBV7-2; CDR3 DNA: TGTGCCGGCAGCTCGGACTTCTATGGCTACACCTTC; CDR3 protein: CAGSSDFYGYTF
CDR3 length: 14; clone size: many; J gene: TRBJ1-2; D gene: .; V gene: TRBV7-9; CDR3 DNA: TGTGCCAGCACCACCGGGGGGAGGATCTATGGCTACACCTTC; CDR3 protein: CASTTGGRIYGYTF